This T cell receptor beta chain was observed in a study of shared clonotypes between healthy human individuals. Selected positively for CCR7 and CD45RO-negative, naive CD8 cells excluded terminally differentiated effector memory CD45RA+ cells. Per germline, CDR1 GTSNPN and CDR2 SVGIG (reference sequence). This CDR3 is built from 14 residues. At deep level, the assay was performed. This table comes from immunoSEQ multiplex PCR, and its TCRdb copy is limited to in-frame clones, with some not included. The sample lists about 1,800,000 clones; about 95% were seen once. As regards this clone: The antigen is not known.

Regarding the study as a whole: Unshared clonotypes carried lower generation probabilities than those common to all four donors. Memory subsets had estimated richness that was generally smaller than that of naive subsets.

The TCR originated in a man younger than 35 in good health. V and J are TRBV30 and TRBJ2-5; D perhaps matches TRBD2 (6 bases). Near its end, the DNA agrees better with TRBJ2-7, so the J call may be wrong. The sequencing input was naive CD8+ T cells sorted from blood. The CDR3 DNA sequence: TGTGCCTGGAGTGTAGGTCTAGCGAACTACGAGCAGTACTTC. Translating it yields CAWSVGLANYEQYF.